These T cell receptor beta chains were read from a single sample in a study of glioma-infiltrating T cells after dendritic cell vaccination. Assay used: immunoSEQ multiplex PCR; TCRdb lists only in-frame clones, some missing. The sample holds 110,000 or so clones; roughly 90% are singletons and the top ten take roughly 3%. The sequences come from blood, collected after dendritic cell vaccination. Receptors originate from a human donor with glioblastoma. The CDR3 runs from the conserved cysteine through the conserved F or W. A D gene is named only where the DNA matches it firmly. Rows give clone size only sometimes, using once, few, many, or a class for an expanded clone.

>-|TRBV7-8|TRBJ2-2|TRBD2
CASSLGSSGMNTGELFF
TGTGCCAGCAGCTTAGGCTCTAGCGGGATGAACACCGGGGAGCTGTTTTTT
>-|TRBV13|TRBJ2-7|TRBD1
CASSPRDRLNYEQYF
TGTGCCAGCAGCCCCCGGGACAGACTAAACTACGAGCAGTACTTC
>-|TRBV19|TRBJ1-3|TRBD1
CASSTRTGNGGNTIYF
TGTGCCAGTAGTACCCGGACAGGGAATGGAGGAAACACCATATATTTT
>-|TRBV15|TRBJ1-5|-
CATSRQGSRGNQPQHF
TGTGCCACCAGCAGACAGGGGTCGAGGGGCAATCAGCCCCAGCATTTT
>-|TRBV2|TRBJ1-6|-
CASRPEGDSPLHF
TGTGCCAGCAGGCCAGAGGGGGATTCACCCCTCCACTTT
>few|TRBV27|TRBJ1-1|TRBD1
CASSLYDRQGMDTEAFF
TGTGCCAGCAGTTTATACGATCGACAGGGAATGGACACTGAAGCTTTCTTT
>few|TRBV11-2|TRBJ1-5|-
CASSWNREGQPQHF
TGTGCCAGCAGCTGGAACAGGGAGGGGCAGCCCCAGCATTTT
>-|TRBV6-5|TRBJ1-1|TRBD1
CASARDTGGGTEAFF
TGTGCCAGCGCTAGAGATACAGGGGGCGGTACTGAAGCTTTCTTT
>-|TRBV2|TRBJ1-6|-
CASSAELTVNNSPLHF
TGTGCCAGCAGTGCCGAGTTGACAGTCAACAATTCACCCCTCCACTTT
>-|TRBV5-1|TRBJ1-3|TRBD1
CASSLGPGGAGNTIYF
TGCGCCAGCAGCTTGGGCCCAGGGGGCGCTGGAAACACCATATATTTT
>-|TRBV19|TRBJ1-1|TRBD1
CASREQGLGTEAFF
TGTGCCAGTAGGGAACAGGGGCTCGGTACTGAAGCTTTCTTT
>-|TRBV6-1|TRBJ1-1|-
CASSEAPGAGTEAFF
TGTGCCAGCAGTGAAGCCCCGGGCGCGGGCACTGAAGCTTTCTTT
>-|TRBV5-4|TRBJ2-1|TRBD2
CASSADGTSRVF
TGTGCCAGCAGCGCTGACGGGACTAGCCGGGTCTTC
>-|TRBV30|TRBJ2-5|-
CAWSDTGETQYF
TGTGCCTGGAGCGACACGGGGGAGACCCAGTACTTC
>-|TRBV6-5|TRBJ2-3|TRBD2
CASSVAGDTQYF
TGTGCCAGCAGTGTAGCGGGAGATACGCAGTATTTT
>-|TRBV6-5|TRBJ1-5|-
CASSENRDQPQHF
TGTGCCAGCAGTGAAAATCGGGATCAGCCCCAGCATTTT
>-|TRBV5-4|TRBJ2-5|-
CASSPQHSGETQYF
TGTGCCAGCAGCCCCCAACACAGCGGGGAGACCCAGTACTTC
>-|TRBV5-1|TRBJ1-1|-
CASSGTGSNTEAFF
TGCGCCAGCAGCGGAACAGGTTCGAACACTGAAGCTTTCTTT
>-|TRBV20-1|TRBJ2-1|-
CSAWTKEQFF
TGCAGTGCTTGGACTAAGGAGCAGTTCTTC
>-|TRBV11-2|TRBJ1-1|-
CASSLDNSPEAFF
TGTGCCAGCAGCTTAGATAACAGTCCTGAAGCTTTCTTT
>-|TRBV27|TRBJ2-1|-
CASSSLGGHSYNEQFF
TGTGCCAGCAGTTCATTGGGCGGGCACTCCTACAATGAGCAGTTCTTC
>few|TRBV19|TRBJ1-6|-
CASRYGESIDSPLHF
TGTGCCAGTAGATATGGGGAGTCTATCGATTCACCCCTCCACTTT
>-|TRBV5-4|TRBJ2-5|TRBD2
CASSLTGLAGAAETQYF
TGTGCCAGCAGCTTGACTGGACTAGCGGGAGCAGCGGAGACCCAGTACTTC
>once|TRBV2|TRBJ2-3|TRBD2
CASSEWRGSTDTQYF
TGTGCCAGCAGTGAATGGCGGGGGAGCACAGATACGCAGTATTTT
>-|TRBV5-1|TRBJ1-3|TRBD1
CASSLGGQGRNTIYF
TGCGCCAGCAGCTTGGGAGGACAGGGGCGAAACACCATATATTTT
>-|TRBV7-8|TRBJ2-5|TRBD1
CASSLGGRGETQYF
TGTGCCAGCAGCTTAGGGGGCAGGGGGGAGACCCAGTACTTC
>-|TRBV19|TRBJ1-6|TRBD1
CASSTHGTVGSPLHF
TGTGCCAGTAGTACACACGGGACAGTAGGCTCACCCCTCCACTTT
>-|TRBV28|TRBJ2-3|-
CASSPRGSSTDTQYF
TGTGCCAGCAGTCCCCGGGGTAGTAGCACAGATACGCAGTATTTT
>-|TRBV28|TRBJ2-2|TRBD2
CASSLASGSPIAGELFF
TGTGCCAGCAGTTTAGCTAGCGGGAGTCCAATCGCCGGGGAGCTGTTTTTT
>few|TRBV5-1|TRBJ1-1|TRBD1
CASSLGDRGTENTEAFF
TGCGCCAGCAGCTTGGGGGACAGGGGGACCGAGAACACTGAAGCTTTCTTT
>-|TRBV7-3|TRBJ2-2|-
CASSLRSRMDTGELFF
TGTGCCAGCAGCTTGAGATCTAGAATGGACACCGGGGAGCTGTTTTTT
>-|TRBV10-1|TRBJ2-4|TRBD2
CASSESLAGLLAKNIQYF
TGCGCCAGCAGTGAGTCACTAGCGGGTTTACTAGCCAAAAACATTCAGTACTTC
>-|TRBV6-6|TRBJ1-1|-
CASNSLEQPWTEAFF
TGTGCCAGCAACTCGCTGGAGCAGCCATGGACTGAAGCTTTCTTT
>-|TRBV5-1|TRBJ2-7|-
CASSLAQGPSYEQYF
TGCGCCAGCAGCTTGGCTCAGGGCCCTTCCTACGAGCAGTACTTC
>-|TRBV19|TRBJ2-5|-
CASSITAQETQYF
TGTGCCAGTAGTATTACAGCCCAAGAGACCCAGTACTTC
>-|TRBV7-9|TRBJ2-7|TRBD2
CASSFSGRGSEQYF
TGTGCCAGCAGCTTTAGCGGGAGAGGGTCCGAGCAGTACTTC
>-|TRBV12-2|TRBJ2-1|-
CASRLGLPGIEGEQFF
TGTGCAAGTCGCTTAGGGCTACCCGGGATTGAGGGTGAGCAGTTCTTC
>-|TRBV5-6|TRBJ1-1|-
CASSQGTGLLYTEAFF
TGTGCCAGCAGCCAAGGGACTGGTCTTTTGTACACTGAAGCTTTCTTT
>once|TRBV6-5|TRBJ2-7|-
CASSVLSGGSYEQYF
TGTGCCAGCAGTGTTCTTAGCGGTGGCTCCTACGAGCAGTACTTC
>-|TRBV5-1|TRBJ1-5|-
CASSFEGNQPQHF
TGCGCCAGCAGCTTTGAGGGCAATCAGCCCCAGCATTTT
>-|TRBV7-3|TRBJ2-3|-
CASSLLGGGTDTQYF
TGTGCCAGCAGCTTGTTAGGAGGGGGCACAGATACGCAGTATTTT
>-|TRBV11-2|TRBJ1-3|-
CASSLDPGIDSGNTIYF
TGTGCCAGCAGCTTAGATCCAGGGATCGACTCTGGAAACACCATATATTTT
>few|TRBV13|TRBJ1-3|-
CASSLSNTIYF
TGTGCCAGCAGCCTATCCAACACCATATATTTT
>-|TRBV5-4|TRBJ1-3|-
CASKSGDTIYF
TGTGCCAGCAAGTCCGGGGACACCATATATTTT
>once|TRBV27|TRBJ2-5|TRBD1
CASSSRQGQETQYF
TGTGCCAGCAGTTCCCGACAGGGTCAAGAGACCCAGTACTTC
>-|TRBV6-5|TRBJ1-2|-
CASRPPAGTNDGYTF
TGTGCCAGCAGACCTCCCGCAGGGACTAATGATGGCTACACCTTC